The clone carrying this T cell receptor beta chain was found a few times. Its antigen is unidentified. Noted time point: baseline pretreatment blood. Treatment described: 15 Gy SBRT to primary tumor, nephrectomy 4 weeks later. Blood was sampled at baseline, 2 weeks and 4 weeks after SBRT. The patient's renal cell carcinoma had clear cell pathology. V was pared by 0 bases and J by 13 bases, with 9 bases of the junction left unmatched. The CDR3 is 14 amino acids. Germline V gene sequence: CDR1 SGDLS, CDR2 YYNGEE. Profiled with immunoSEQ multiplex PCR; TCRdb holds only in-frame clones, not every one. Of approximately 140,000 clones in the sample, about 87% are singletons; the top ten hold 3.5% to 5%. This specimen belongs to a study of radiation and T cells in renal cell carcinoma. Overall study findings and caveats: Top tumor clonotypes rose in blood 2 weeks post-radiation, then contracted. Pretreatment tumor biopsies were lacking, so baseline clonotypes are unknown.

The starting material was blood, obtained from a patient whose treatment included radiotherapy and nephrectomy. The chain joins TRBV9 to TRBJ2-1; 8 nucleotides align to TRBD1. The source is a woman between 65 and 79 years old with renal cell carcinoma. The CDR3 sequence is CASSVGGQGAIQFF. In DNA form, the CDR3 reads TGTGCCAGCAGCGTAGGAGGTCAGGGGGCGATTCAGTTCTTC. The full variable domain, its missing parts supplied by reference TRBV9 and TRBJ2-1, is DSGVTQTPKHLITATGQRVTLRCSPRSGDLSVYWYQQSLDQGLQFLIQYYNGEERAKGNILERFSAQQFPDLHSELNLSSLELGDSALYFCASSVGGQGAIQFFGPGTRLTVL.